The 30 T cell receptor beta chains below all came from one sample that was sequenced in a study of cytomegalovirus exposure and HLA in healthy donors. Assay: immunoSEQ multiplex PCR; the TCRdb copy retains only in-frame clones and omits some. Of 150,000 to 200,000 clones listed, over 85% are singletons. The sequencing sample was made of PBMCs. These receptors were collected from a man younger than 35 in good health and CMV-seropositive.

The rearrangement uses TRBV7-9 and TRBJ2-5; the D gene is possibly TRBD2 (5 bases). The germline V gene has CDR1 SEHNR and CDR2 FQNEAQ (reference sequence). CDR3 length equals 15 residues. The V gene lost 5 bases and the J gene lost 2 bases, with 15 bases spanning the gap. The CDR3 bases are TGTGCCAGCAGCGCTAGCCACACCCCTCAAGAGACCCAGTACTTC. Amino acids: CASSASHTPQETQYF.

The rearrangement uses TRBV4-1 and TRBJ1-2, with 12 bases identical to TRBD1. CDR1 is MGHRA and CDR2 is YSYEKL in the germline V gene. The CDR3 covers 16 residues. With 0 bases clipped from V and 3 bases from J, the junction kept 2 bases outside the gene matches. CDR3 region: CASSQDGTGGYYGYTF. CDR3 nucleotide sequence: TGCGCCAGCAGCCAAGACGGGACAGGGGGCTACTATGGCTACACCTTC.

The chain couples TRBV21-1 to TRBJ2-7; the D segment call TRBD1 is taken from the table without a DNA check. TRBV21-1 has pseudogene status. This CDR3 comprises 13 residues. Written as DNA, the CDR3 is TGTGCCAGCAGCACCCTAACAGGGTGCGAGCAGTACTTC. Translation gives CASSTLTGCEQYF.

This chain uses TRBV7-8 with TRBJ2-3; D unclear. The V end lost 5 bases, the J end lost 5 bases, and 2 bases lay between the germline ends. CDR1 and CDR2 from the germline V gene are SGHVS and FQNEAQ. The CDR3 extends over 10 amino acids. DNA for the CDR3: TGTGCCAGCAGCCAAGATACGCAGTATTTT. Translation: CASSQDTQYF.

This clone was seen once. V usage is TRBV7-9 and J usage is TRBJ1-4; D remains unclear. Between the trimmed V and J ends, which lost 4 bases and 11 bases, there was a span of 23 bases. Germline lookup yields CDR1 SEHNR and CDR2 FQNEAQ (reference sequence). This CDR3 is built from 16 residues. The CDR3 spells CASSYPGRGTGGKLFF. CDR3 nucleotide sequence: TGTGCCAGCAGCTATCCTGGACGGGGTACGGGTGGTAAACTGTTTTTT.

As concerns this clone: The junction departs from germline at one end; a sequencing error may be responsible. V usage is TRBV20-1 and J usage is TRBJ1-2, with D perhaps TRBD1 (5 bases). The CDR3 runs to 8 residues. The germline V gene has CDR1 DFQATT and CDR2 SNEGSKA (reference sequence). DNA of the CDR3: TGCAGTGCTGGGGGGATACCCTTC. Translating it yields CSAGGIPF.

The chain carries TRBV29-1 and TRBJ2-5; weak D call: TRBD1 (6 bases). V was shortened by 7 bases and J by 5 bases, with 11 bases between the two germline ends. The CDR3 consists of 11 residues. Germline lookup yields CDR1 SQVTM and CDR2 ANQGSEA. In nucleotides, the CDR3 is TGCAGCGCACCAGGGGACGAGACCCAGTACTTC. It encodes CSAPGDETQYF.

The rearrangement links TRBV19 to TRBJ2-7; 9 nucleotides align to TRBD2. Germline assignment: CDR1 LNHDA and CDR2 SQIVND (reference sequence). After removal of 5 bases from V and 0 bases from J, the junction contained 2 bases not matched to a gene. The CDR3 length is 14 residues. CDR3 residues: CASSLAGSSYEQYF. DNA for the CDR3: TGTGCCAGTAGTCTAGCGGGGAGCTCCTACGAGCAGTACTTC. Together with reference TRBV19 and TRBJ2-7, the CDR3 gives the full variable domain: DGGITQSPKYLFRKEGQNVTLSCEQNLNHDAMYWYRQDPGQGLRLIYYSQIVNDFQKGDIAEGYSVSREKKESFPLTVTSAQKNPTAFYLCASSLAGSSYEQYFGPGTRLTVT.

The rearrangement joins TRBV21-1 to TRBJ1-3; the D segment call TRBD1 is taken from the table without a DNA check. TRBV21-1 is shown as a pseudogene. The CDR3 contains 13 residues. The CDR3 DNA sequence: TGTGCCTTCCACCGCAGGGTAGGAAACACCATATATTTT. As protein: CAFHRRVGNTIYF.

In its sample, this clone was seen once. The chain couples TRBV6-6 to TRBJ2-7, with 7 positions matching TRBD1. V was pared by 0 bases and J by 6 bases, with 8 bases of the junction left unmatched. There are 15 residues in the CDR3. The germline CDR1 and CDR2 sequences are MNHNY and SVGAGI (reference sequence). The CDR3 DNA reads as TGTGCCAGCAGTTACTCCACGACAGGGACCTTCGAGCAGTACTTC. Translating gives CASSYSTTGTFEQYF.

The chain joins TRBV28 to TRBJ1-2; 8 bases line up with TRBD1. Germline-derived CDR1 and CDR2 are MDHEN and SYDVKM. The J segment lost 6 bases and the V segment lost 4 bases, leaving 7 bases of the junction unmatched. The CDR3 length is 14 residues. CDR3 amino acids: CASSSPQGADGYTF. DNA of the CDR3: TGTGCCAGCAGTTCCCCTCAGGGGGCGGATGGCTACACCTTC.

This chain uses TRBV1 with TRBJ1-5. TRBV1 is given as a pseudogene. The CDR3 runs 16 residues. CDR3 in amino acids: CTSSLGLTNSNQPQHF. The CDR3 region has the DNA TGCACCAGCAGCCTGGGACTGACTAATAGCAATCAGCCCCAGCATTTT.

The gene calls are TRBV5-4 and TRBJ2-1; TRBD2 aligns across 10 bases. CDR3 size: 15 residues. Germline assignment: CDR1 SGHNT and CDR2 YYREEE (reference sequence). Trimming took 4 bases from V and 9 from J; bases not matched to a gene: 10. The CDR3 protein is CASSPRLAGVGEQFF. In DNA form, the CDR3 reads TGTGCCAGCAGCCCGAGGCTAGCGGGAGTGGGTGAGCAGTTCTTC.

This chain links TRBV10-3 with TRBJ2-5; tentative D call: TRBD2 (6 bases). The V gene lost 6 bases and the J gene lost 5 bases, with 10 bases spanning the gap. CDR1 and CDR2 (germline): ENHRY, SYGVKD. The CDR3 is made up of 12 amino acids. Written as DNA, the CDR3 is TGTGCCATCAGGGGGACTGGGGAGACCCAGTACTTC. This gives the protein CAIRGTGETQYF.

This chain connects TRBV19 to TRBJ2-1, with 12 positions matching TRBD2. The CDR3 has 15 residues. V was pared by 3 bases and J by 8 bases, with 5 bases of the junction left unmatched. Germline CDR1 and CDR2: LNHDA and SQIVND (reference sequence). The CDR3 reads CASSIGLAGYDEQFF. The CDR3 bases are TGTGCCAGTAGTATCGGACTAGCGGGATACGATGAGCAGTTCTTC.

V usage is TRBV20-1 and J usage is TRBJ1-1; D is unresolved. Germline-derived CDR1 and CDR2 are DFQATT and SNEGSKA (reference sequence). The CDR3 loop spans 11 amino acids. Trimming took 1 base from V and 8 from J, leaving 8 bases between them. The CDR3 region is CSARVTREAFF. The CDR3 nucleotides are TGCAGTGCTAGAGTAACCCGGGAAGCTTTCTTT.

This clone has only one observation. The chain combines TRBV30 with TRBJ2-5; D is perhaps TRBD2 (7 bases). The DNA end is a closer match to TRBJ2-7, so the J assignment may be wrong. The germline V gene encodes CDR1 GTSNPN and CDR2 SVGIG (reference sequence). The CDR3 is 14 residues long. Here the CDR3 DNA reads TGTGCCTGGAGTGTAGGGGGGGCCTCCTACGAGCAGTACTTC. Translated, it gives CAWSVGGASYEQYF.

The chain has TRBV27 and TRBJ2-7, with 8 bases fitting TRBD2. The CDR3 consists of 16 residues. The V gene end was trimmed by 2 bases and the J gene end by 3 bases; junction bases not matched to a gene: 9. CDR1 MNHEY and CDR2 SMNVEV come from the germline V gene (reference sequence). The CDR3 nucleotides are TGTGCCAGCAGTTTAACTCCGGGACTAGGGTTCTACGAGCAGTACTTC. Its translation: CASSLTPGLGFYEQYF.

This chain connects TRBV5-1 to TRBJ2-7, with D unresolved. The germline V gene encodes CDR1 SGHRS and CDR2 YFSETQ. CDR3 length equals 16 residues. Trimming stripped 0 bases from V and 3 bases from J, with 16 bases between. The CDR3 nucleotides are TGCGCCAGCAGCTTGGACGCCCCCCTAGGCCGCTACGAGCAGTACTTC. Residues: CASSLDAPLGRYEQYF.

The chain employs TRBV5-4 and TRBJ2-7; a weak D match, TRBD2 (5 bases). The germline gives CDR1 SGHNT, CDR2 YYREEE (reference sequence). The V end lost 4 bases, the J end lost 2 bases, and 16 bases lay between the germline ends. The CDR3 extends over 15 amino acids. CDR3 residues: CASSRRERAPYEQYF. CDR3 bases: TGTGCCAGCAGCCGCCGGGAAAGGGCCCCCTACGAGCAGTACTTC.

V and J are TRBV4-1 and TRBJ2-7, with D possibly TRBD1 on 7 matching bases. Germline V gene lookup returns CDR1 MGHRA and CDR2 YSYEKL. The CDR3 consists of 17 residues. V was cut by 1 base and J by 0 bases, with 16 bases left in between. DNA for the CDR3: TGCGCCAGCAGCCAAGGCGCGGGACAGTTCCTCTCCTACGAGCAGTACTTC. It codes for CASSQGAGQFLSYEQYF.

The CDR3 sequence: CASTDQASGTYEQYF. The CDR3 nucleotides read TGTGCCAGCACCGACCAGGCTAGCGGGACCTACGAGCAGTACTTC. The chain is built from TRBV6-5 and TRBJ2-7, with TRBD2 identical over 9 bases. Germline lookup yields CDR1 MNHEY and CDR2 SVGAGI. This CDR3 comprises 15 residues. The junction had 9 bases not matched to a gene; V was cut back by 7 bases and J by 2 bases.

The table lists this clone with a few counts. Here the CDR3 DNA reads TGTGCCAGCAGCCCCGCCGGGCGGGAGGTCGATGAGCAGTTCTTC. It codes for CASSPAGREVDEQFF. V gene TRBV28 combines with J gene TRBJ2-1, with 8 bases aligning to TRBD2. This CDR3 contains 15 residues. J gave up 8 bases and V 6 bases, and 12 bases lay outside the gene matches. Germline values: CDR1 MDHEN, CDR2 SYDVKM.

The rearrangement uses TRBV5-6 and TRBJ1-1; TRBD1 is a possible D gene (6 bases). The CDR3 is 14 residues long. V was cut by 5 bases and J by 9 bases, with 20 bases left in between. Germline V gene data show CDR1 as SGHDT and CDR2 as YYEEEE. CDR3 in amino acids: CASRSGPGAAQAFF. In nucleotides, the CDR3 is TGTGCCAGCAGGTCGGGCCCAGGGGCAGCGCAAGCTTTCTTT.

The rearrangement joins TRBV7-9 to TRBJ2-1; 9 bases agree with TRBD2. CDR3 length: 16 residues. J gave up 4 bases and V 2 bases, and 6 bases lay outside the gene matches. The germline V gene encodes CDR1 SEHNR and CDR2 FQNEAQ (reference sequence). Here the CDR3 reads CASSLSASGNYNEQFF. The DNA of the CDR3 is TGTGCCAGCAGCTTAAGCGCTAGCGGGAATTACAATGAGCAGTTCTTC. Full variable domain (outside the CDR3, taken from reference TRBV7-9 and TRBJ2-1): DTGVSQNPRHKITKRGQNVTFRCDPISEHNRLYWYRQTLGQGPEFLTYFQNEAQLEKSRLLSDRFSAERPKGSFSTLEIQRTEQGDSAMYLCASSLSASGNYNEQFFGPGTRLTVL.

V usage is TRBV6-5 and J usage is TRBJ1-1; no clear D gene. Germline V CDR1 and CDR2: MNHEY, SVGAGI. V dropped 4 bases and J dropped 5 bases, with 5 bases sitting between them. The CDR3 runs to 11 residues. CDR3 protein: CASSSRTEAFF. CDR3 DNA: TGTGCCAGCAGTTCCAGGACTGAAGCTTTCTTT.

This sequence joins TRBV4-1 and TRBJ2-7; 9 nucleotides align to TRBD1. Germline V gives CDR1 MGHRA, CDR2 YSYEKL. The CDR3 totals 16 residues. V lost 1 base, J lost 8 bases, and 12 bases stayed unmatched. The CDR3: CASSQVGGQGQSKQYF. The CDR3 region has the DNA TGCGCCAGCAGCCAAGTAGGGGGACAGGGCCAGTCGAAGCAGTACTTC.

This chain joins TRBV7-5 and TRBJ1-5. TRBV7-5 represents a pseudogene. The CDR3 is 16 residues long. The CDR3 loop reads CARSLREGDSNQPQHF. For the CDR3, the DNA is TGTGCCAGAAGCTTAAGGGAGGGGGACAGCAATCAGCCCCAGCATTTT.

This chain links TRBV11-2 with TRBJ2-7, with 8 bases aligning to TRBD1. The germline V gene encodes CDR1 SGHAT and CDR2 FQNNGV. This CDR3 spans 14 amino acids. V lost 4 bases and J lost 6; bases outside the gene matches: 8. The CDR3 region has the DNA TGTGCCAGCAGCTCGTCGGACAGGGCGGGCGAGCAGTACTTC. It is translated as CASSSSDRAGEQYF.

The chain joins TRBV7-9 to TRBJ2-7, with D tentatively TRBD2 (6 bases). The CDR3 is 16 amino acids. The V gene lost 5 bases and the J gene lost 4 bases, with 21 bases spanning the gap. Germline CDR1 SEHNR, CDR2 FQNEAQ (reference sequence). The CDR3, as DNA: TGTGCCAGCAGCAGAATCATGATCGGGAGCGCGTACGAGCAGTACTTC. Amino acid sequence: CASSRIMIGSAYEQYF.